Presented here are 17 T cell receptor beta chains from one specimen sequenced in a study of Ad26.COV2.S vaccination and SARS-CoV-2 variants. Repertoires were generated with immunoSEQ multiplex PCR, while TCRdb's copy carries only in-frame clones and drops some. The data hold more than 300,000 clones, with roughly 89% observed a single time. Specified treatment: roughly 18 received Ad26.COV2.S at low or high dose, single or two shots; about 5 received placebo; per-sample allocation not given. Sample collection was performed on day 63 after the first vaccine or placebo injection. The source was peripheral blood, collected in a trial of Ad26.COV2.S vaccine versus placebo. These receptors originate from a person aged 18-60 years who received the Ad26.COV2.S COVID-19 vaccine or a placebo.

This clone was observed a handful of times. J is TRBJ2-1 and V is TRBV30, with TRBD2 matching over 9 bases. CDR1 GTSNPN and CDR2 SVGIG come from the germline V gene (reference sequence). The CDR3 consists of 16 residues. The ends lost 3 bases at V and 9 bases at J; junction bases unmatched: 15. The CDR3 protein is CAWSNPQGREGLEQFF. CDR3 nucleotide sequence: TGTGCCTGGAGCAACCCACAGGGGCGGGAGGGCCTTGAGCAGTTCTTC.

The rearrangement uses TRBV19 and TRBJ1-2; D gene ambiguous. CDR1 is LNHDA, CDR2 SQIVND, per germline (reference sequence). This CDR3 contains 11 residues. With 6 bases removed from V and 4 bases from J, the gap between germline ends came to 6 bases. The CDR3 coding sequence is TGTGCCAGTAGGAACAGCTATGGCTACACCTTC. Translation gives CASRNSYGYTF.

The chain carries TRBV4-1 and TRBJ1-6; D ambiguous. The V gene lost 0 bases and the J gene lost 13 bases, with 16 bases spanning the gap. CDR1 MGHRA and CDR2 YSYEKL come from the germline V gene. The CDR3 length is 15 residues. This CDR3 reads CASSQDAFPISPLHF. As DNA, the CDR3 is TGCGCCAGCAGCCAAGATGCCTTTCCGATCTCTCCCCTCCACTTT.

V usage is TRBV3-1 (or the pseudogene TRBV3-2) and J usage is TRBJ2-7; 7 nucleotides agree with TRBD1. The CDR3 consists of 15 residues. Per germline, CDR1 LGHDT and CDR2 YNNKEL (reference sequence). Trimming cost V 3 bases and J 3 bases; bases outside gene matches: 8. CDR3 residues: CASSQGQPGGYEQYF. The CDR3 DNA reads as TGTGCCAGCAGCCAGGGCCAACCAGGGGGCTACGAGCAGTACTTC.

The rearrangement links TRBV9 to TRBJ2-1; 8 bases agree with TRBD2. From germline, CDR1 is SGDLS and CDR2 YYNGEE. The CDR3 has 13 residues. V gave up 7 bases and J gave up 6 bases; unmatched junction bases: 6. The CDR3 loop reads CASSGLAGNEQFF. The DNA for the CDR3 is TGTGCCAGCTCAGGACTAGCTGGCAATGAGCAGTTCTTC.

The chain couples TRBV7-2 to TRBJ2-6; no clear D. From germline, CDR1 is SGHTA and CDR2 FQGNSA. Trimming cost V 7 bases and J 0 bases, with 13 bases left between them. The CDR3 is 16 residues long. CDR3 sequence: CASTLQLTSGANVLTF. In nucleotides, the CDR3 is TGTGCCAGCACCCTACAGCTAACCTCTGGGGCCAACGTCCTGACTTTC.

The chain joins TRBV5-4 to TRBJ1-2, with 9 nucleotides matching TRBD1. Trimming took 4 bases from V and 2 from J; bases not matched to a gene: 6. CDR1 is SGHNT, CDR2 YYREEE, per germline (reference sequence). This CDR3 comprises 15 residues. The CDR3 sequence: CASSRDRVVNYGYTF. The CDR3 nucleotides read TGTGCCAGCAGCAGGGACAGGGTGGTGAACTATGGCTACACCTTC.

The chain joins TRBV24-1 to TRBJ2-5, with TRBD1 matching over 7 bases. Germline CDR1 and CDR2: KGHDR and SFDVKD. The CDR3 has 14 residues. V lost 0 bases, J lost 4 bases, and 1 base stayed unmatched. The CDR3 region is CATSDLSGGETQYF. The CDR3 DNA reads TGTGCCACCAGTGATTTGTCAGGGGGAGAGACCCAGTACTTC.

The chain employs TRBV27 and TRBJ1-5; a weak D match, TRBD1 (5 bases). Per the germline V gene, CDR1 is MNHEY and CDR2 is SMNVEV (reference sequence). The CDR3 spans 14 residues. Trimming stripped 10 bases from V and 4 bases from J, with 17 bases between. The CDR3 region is CATREGAWNQPQHF. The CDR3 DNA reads TGTGCCACCCGAGAAGGGGCATGGAATCAGCCCCAGCATTTT.

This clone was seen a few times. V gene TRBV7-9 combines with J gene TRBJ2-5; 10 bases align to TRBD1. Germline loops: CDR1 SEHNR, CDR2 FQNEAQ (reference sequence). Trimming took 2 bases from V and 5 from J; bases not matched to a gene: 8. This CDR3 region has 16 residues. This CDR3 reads CASSLYQTGGAETQYF. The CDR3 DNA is TGTGCCAGCAGCTTATATCAGACAGGGGGCGCGGAGACCCAGTACTTC.

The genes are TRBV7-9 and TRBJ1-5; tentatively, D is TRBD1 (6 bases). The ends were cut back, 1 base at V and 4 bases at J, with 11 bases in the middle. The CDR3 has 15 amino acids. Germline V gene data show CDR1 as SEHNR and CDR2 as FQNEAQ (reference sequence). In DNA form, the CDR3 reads TGTGCCAGCAGCTTAGGTGGACAGCGTAATCAGCCCCAGCATTTT. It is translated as CASSLGGQRNQPQHF.

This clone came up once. The CDR3 loop is CASSLSWNGGQGTYNEQFF. CDR3 sequence (DNA): TGTGCCAGCAGCTTAAGTTGGAACGGGGGGCAGGGAACCTACAATGAGCAGTTCTTC. The rearrangement joins TRBV7-3 to TRBJ2-1; possible D gene TRBD2, 7 bases. Trimming removed 1 base at V and 2 bases at J, with 21 bases between. The CDR3 is 19 residues long. Per germline, CDR1 SGHTA and CDR2 FQGTGA.

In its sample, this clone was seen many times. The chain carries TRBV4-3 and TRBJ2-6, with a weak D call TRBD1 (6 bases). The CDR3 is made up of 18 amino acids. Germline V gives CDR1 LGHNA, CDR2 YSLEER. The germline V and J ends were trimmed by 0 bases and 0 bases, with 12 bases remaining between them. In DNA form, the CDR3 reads TGCGCCAGCAGCCAAGAAAGCGGACAGAGCTCTGGGGCCAACGTCCTGACTTTC. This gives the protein CASSQESGQSSGANVLTF.

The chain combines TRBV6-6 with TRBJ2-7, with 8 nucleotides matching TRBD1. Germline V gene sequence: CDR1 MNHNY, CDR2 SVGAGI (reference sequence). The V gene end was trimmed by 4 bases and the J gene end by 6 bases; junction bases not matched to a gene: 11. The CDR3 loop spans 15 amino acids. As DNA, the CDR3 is TGTGCCAGCAGTTTCCCTGGACAGGGATCGGGCGAGCAGTACTTC. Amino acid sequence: CASSFPGQGSGEQYF.

DNA for the CDR3: TGTGCCAGCAGCTTACTGACAGGGAACTATGGCTACACCTTC. Protein: CASSLLTGNYGYTF. The V and J genes are TRBV5-6 and TRBJ1-2; 7 nucleotides agree with TRBD1. After removal of 2 bases from V and 2 bases from J, the junction contained 3 bases not matched to a gene. This CDR3 has 14 amino acids. The germline gives CDR1 SGHDT, CDR2 YYEEEE.

In DNA, the CDR3 is TGTGCCAGCAGCTTGGGAGGTTTTAAGGCCTACACCGGGGAGCTGTTTTTT. It specifies CASSLGGFKAYTGELFF. The chain uses TRBV5-6 and TRBJ2-2; D is unresolved. The CDR3 contains 17 residues. The V end was cut by 0 bases, the J end by 3 bases, with 15 bases between. Germline V gene sequence: CDR1 SGHDT, CDR2 YYEEEE.

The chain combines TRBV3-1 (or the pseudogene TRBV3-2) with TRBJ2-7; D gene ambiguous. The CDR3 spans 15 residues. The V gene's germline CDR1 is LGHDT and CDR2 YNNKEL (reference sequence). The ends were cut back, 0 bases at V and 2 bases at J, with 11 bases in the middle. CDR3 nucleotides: TGTGCCAGCAGCCAAGATGTACAGCTTACCTACGAGCAGTACTTC. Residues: CASSQDVQLTYEQYF.